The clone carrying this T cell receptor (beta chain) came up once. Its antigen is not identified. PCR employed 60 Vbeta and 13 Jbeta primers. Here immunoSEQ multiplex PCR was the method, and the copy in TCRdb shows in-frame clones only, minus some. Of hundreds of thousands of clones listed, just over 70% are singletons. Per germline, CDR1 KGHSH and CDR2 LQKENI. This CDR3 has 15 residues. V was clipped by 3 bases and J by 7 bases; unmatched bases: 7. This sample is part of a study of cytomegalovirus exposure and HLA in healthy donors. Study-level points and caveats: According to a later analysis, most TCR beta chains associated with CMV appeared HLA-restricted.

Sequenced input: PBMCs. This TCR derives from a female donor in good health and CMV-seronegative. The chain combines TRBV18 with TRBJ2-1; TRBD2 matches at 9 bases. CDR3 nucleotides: TGTGCCAGCTCACCCGGCGGGAGGGCCCAAAATGAGCAGTTCTTC. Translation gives CASSPGGRAQNEQFF.